The following is a T cell receptor beta chain sequence with its context. Its antigen is unidentified. Libraries were prepared by immunoSEQ multiplex PCR; TCRdb keeps only in-frame clonotypes and omits some of them. This sample has about 120,000 clones, with 88% found just once. The data belong to a study of T cell responses to AZD1222 COVID-19 vaccine. The CDR3 loop spans 14 amino acids. Germline assignment: CDR1 MDHEN and CDR2 SYDVKM. The V segment lost 8 bases and the J segment 7 bases; nucleotides outside the gene matches: 9. General study points: The repertoires were collected only after the peak T cell response. Distributed over spike, vaccine-associated CD4 TCRs predominated at 160-218 and 743-854. Donors skewed white British and female; clonal diversity was possibly underestimated. The number of AZD1222 recipients seropositive at baseline was only 5 to 7.

The genes are TRBV28 and TRBJ2-2, with TRBD1 matching over 8 bases. This receptor was identified in an adult in good health. The starting material was peripheral blood, obtained on day 0 of MenACWY control vaccination. As DNA, the CDR3 is TGTGCCAGCCGCAGACAGGGGTTCGGCGGGGAGCTGTTTTTT. This gives the protein CASRRQGFGGELFF. The full variable domain, with the rest looked up from reference TRBV28 and TRBJ2-2, is DVKVTQSSRYLVKRTGEKVFLECVQDMDHENMFWYRQDPGLGLRLIYFSYDVKMKEKGDIPEGYSVSREKKERFSLILESASTNQTSMYLCASRRQGFGGELFFGEGSRLTVL.